The text below deals with one T cell receptor beta chain. As yet, its antigen is unknown. The sample originates from a study of beta chain features in type 1 diabetes. Study observations and caveats: A pattern of fewer insertions and more deletions at VDJ junctions was seen in type 1 diabetes patients.

The CDR3 extends over 15 amino acids. V was clipped by 4 bases and J by 6 bases; unmatched bases: 9. Germline V gene lookup returns CDR1 SGHRS and CDR2 YFSETQ. The authors reverse transcribed all of the isolated RNA, so sequencing captured expressed TCRB transcripts. The assay was immunoSEQ multiplex PCR, and TCRdb's table has in-frame clones only and misses some. The sample consists of around 430,000 clones, about 32% of them appearing once. The sequencing sample was made of naive CD4+ T cells from blood. This chain uses TRBV5-1 with TRBJ2-7; 11 nucleotides match TRBD2. The source is a man aged 18 to 29 in good health. The CDR3 DNA follows: TGCGCCAGCAGCGGTAGCGGGAGGGCGCAGACCGAGCAGTACTTC. It is translated as CASSGSGRAQTEQYF.